A few counts support the clone carrying this T cell receptor (beta chain). The data were obtained in a study of blood T cell repertoires in COVID-19. About the study: From the United States, Italy and Spain came samples of acute and convalescent COVID-19.

Original analysis: Estimates of nucleated cell counts were drawn from the amplification of reference gene primers. Method: immunoSEQ multiplex PCR; TCRdb's copy keeps in-frame clones and lacks some. V, J and clone size are taken as reported in that table, and D and trimming were inferred from the DNA itself. The sample records 260,000 or so clones, roughly four fifths being singletons. The CDR3 covers 13 residues. CDR1 and CDR2 (germline): LNHDA, SQIVND (reference sequence). V lost 3 bases and J 5 bases, leaving 8 bases between the germline ends. Sequences were obtained from peripheral blood. The TCR sequence derives from a woman aged 70 to 79 with acute or convalescent COVID-19. This chain joins TRBV19 and TRBJ1-5, with D possibly matching TRBD1 (5 bases). CDR3 in amino acids: CASSIREDQPQHF. CDR3 sequence (DNA): TGTGCCAGTAGTATCAGGGAGGATCAGCCCCAGCATTTT.